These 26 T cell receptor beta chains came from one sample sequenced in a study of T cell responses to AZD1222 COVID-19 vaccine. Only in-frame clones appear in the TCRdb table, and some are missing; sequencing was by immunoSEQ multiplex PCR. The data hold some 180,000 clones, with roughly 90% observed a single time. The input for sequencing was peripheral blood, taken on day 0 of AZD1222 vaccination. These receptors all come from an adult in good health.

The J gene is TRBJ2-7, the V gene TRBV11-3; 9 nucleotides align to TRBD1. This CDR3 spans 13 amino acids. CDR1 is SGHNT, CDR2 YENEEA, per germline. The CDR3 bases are TGTCGGGGGCGGGACAGGGTAATCAACGAGCAGTACTTC. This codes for CRGRDRVINEQYF.

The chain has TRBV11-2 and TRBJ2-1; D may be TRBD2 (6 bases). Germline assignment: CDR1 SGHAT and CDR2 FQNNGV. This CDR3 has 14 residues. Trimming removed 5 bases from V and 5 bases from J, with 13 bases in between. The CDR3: CASSPNLANNEQFF. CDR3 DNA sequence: TGTGCCAGCAGCCCTAACCTAGCGAACAATGAGCAGTTCTTC. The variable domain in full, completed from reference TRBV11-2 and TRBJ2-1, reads EAGVAQSPRYKIIEKRQSVAFWCNPISGHATLYWYQQILGQGPKLLIQFQNNGVVDDSQLPKDRFSAERLKGVDSTLKIQPAKLEDSAVYLCASSPNLANNEQFFGPGTRLTVL.

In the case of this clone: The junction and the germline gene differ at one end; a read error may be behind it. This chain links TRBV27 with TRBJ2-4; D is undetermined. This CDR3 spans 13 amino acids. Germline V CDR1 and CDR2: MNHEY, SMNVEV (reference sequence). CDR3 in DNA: TGTGCCAGCAGTTCGACCCGGACCTCGGTTAGGGACTTC. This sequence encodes CASSSTRTSVRDF.

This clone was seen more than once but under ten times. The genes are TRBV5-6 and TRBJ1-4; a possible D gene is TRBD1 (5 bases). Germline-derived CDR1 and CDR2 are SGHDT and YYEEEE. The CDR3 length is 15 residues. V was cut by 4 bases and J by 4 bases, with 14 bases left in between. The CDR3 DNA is TGTGCCAGCAGCCTGTGGTGGCAGGGTAATGAAAAACTGTTTTTT. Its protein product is CASSLWWQGNEKLFF. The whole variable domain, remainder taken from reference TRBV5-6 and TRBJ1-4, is DAGVTQSPTHLIKTRGQQVTLRCSPKSGHDTVSWYQQALGQGPQFIFQYYEEEERQRGNFPDRFSGHQFPNYSSELNVNALLLGDSALYLCASSLWWQGNEKLFFGSGTQLSVL.

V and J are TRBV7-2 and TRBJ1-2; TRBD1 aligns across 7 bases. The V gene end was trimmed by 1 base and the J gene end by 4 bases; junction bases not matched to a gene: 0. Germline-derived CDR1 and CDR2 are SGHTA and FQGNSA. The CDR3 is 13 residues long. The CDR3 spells CASSLGQGYGYTF. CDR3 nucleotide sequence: TGTGCCAGCAGCTTAGGACAGGGCTATGGCTACACCTTC.

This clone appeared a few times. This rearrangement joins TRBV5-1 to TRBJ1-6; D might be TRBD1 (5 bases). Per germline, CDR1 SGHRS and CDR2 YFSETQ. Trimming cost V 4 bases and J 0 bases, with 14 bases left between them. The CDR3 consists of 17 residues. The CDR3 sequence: CASSPGPTSSYNSPLHF. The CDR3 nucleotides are TGCGCCAGCAGCCCGGGACCAACTAGCTCCTATAATTCACCCCTCCACTTT.

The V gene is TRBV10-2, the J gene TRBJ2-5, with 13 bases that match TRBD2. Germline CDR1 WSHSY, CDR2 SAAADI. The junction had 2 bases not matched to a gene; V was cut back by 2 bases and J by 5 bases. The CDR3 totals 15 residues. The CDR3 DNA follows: TGCGCCAGCAGTGAGGTACTAGCGGGAGGGGAGACCCAGTACTTC. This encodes CASSEVLAGGETQYF.

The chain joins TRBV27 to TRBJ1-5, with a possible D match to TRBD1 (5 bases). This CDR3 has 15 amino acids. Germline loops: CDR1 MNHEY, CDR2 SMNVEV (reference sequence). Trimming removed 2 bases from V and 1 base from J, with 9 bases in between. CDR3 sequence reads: CASSLSAGSNQPQHF. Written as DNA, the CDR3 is TGTGCCAGCAGTTTAAGTGCAGGGAGCAATCAGCCCCAGCATTTT.

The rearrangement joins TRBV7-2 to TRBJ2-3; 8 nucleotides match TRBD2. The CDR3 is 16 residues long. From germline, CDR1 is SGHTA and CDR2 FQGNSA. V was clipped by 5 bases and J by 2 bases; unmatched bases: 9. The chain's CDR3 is CASSQQSSGTTDTQYF. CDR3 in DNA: TGTGCCAGCAGCCAGCAGAGTAGCGGGACCACAGATACGCAGTATTTT.

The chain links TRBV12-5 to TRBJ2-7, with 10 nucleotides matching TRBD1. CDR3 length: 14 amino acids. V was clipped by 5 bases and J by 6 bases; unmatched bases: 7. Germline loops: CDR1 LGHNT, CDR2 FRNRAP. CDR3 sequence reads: CASGNRDRGLEQYF. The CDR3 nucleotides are TGTGCTAGTGGTAACCGGGACAGGGGACTCGAGCAGTACTTC. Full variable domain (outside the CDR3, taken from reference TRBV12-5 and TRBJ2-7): DARVTQTPRHKVTEMGQEVTMRCQPILGHNTVFWYRQTMMQGLELLAYFRNRAPLDDSGMPKDRFSAEMPDATLATLKIQPSEPRDSAVYFCASGNRDRGLEQYFGPGTRLTVT.

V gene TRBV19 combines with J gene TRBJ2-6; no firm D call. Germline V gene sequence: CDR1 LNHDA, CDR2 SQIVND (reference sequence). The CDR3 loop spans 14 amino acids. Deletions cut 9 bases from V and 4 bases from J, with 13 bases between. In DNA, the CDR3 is TGTGCCAGCCTGGCTAGGGCGGGGGCCAACGTCCTGACTTTC. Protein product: CASLARAGANVLTF.

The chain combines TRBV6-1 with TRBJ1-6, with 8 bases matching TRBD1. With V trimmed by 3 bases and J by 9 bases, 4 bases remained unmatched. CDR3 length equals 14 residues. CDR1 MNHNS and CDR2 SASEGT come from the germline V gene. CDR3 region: CASSDRGRFSPLHF. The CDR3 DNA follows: TGTGCCAGCAGTGACAGGGGGCGGTTTTCACCCCTCCACTTT.

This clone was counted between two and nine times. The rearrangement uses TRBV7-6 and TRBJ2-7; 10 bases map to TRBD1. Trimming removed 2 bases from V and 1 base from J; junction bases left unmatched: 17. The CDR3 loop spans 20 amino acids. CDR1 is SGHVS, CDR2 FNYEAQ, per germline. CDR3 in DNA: TGTGCCAGCAGCTTACTTGGGGGGGGCCCGGGACAGGGGACATCCTACGAGCAGTACTTC. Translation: CASSLLGGGPGQGTSYEQYF.

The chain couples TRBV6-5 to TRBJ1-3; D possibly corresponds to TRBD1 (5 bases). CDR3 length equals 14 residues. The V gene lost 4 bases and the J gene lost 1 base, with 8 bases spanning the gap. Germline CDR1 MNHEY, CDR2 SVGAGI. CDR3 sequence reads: CASSSQGSGNTIYF. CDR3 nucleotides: TGTGCCAGCAGTTCTCAGGGTTCTGGAAACACCATATATTTT.

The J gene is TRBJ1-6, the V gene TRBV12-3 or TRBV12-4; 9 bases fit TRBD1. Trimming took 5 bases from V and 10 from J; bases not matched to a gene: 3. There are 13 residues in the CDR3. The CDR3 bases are TGTGCCAGCAGTCGGGACAGGGAATCACCCCTCCACTTT. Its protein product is CASSRDRESPLHF.

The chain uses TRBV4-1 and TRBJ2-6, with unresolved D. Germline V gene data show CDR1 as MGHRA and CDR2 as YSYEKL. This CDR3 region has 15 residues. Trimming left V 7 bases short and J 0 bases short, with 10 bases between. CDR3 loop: CASTLFLSGANVLTF. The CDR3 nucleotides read TGCGCCAGCACCCTGTTCCTCTCTGGGGCCAACGTCCTGACTTTC.

In nucleotides, the CDR3 is TGTGCCAGCAGTCCAGGGGGGATTGAAGCTTTCTTT. It yields the protein CASSPGGIEAFF. This rearrangement joins TRBV12-3 or TRBV12-4 to TRBJ1-1; 7 bases fit TRBD1. This CDR3 spans 12 amino acids. The trim removed 5 bases at V and 7 bases at J, leaving 4 bases unmatched.

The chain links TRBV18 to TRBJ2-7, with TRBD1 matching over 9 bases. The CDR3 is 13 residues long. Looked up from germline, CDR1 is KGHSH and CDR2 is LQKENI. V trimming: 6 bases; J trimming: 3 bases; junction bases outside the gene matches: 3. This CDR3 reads CASSGGQGYEQYF. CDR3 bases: TGTGCCAGCTCGGGGGGACAGGGCTACGAGCAGTACTTC.

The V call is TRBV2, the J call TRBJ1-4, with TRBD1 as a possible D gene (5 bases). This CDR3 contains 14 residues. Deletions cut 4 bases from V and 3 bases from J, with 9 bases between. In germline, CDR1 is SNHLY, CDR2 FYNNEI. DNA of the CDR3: TGTGCCAGCAGTGTCCAGGGTTCTAATGAAAAACTGTTTTTT. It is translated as CASSVQGSNEKLFF.

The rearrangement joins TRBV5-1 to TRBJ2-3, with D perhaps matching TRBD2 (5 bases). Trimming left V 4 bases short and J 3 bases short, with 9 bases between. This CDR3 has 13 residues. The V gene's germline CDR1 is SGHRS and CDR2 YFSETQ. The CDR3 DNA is TGCGCCAGCAGCCCCCAGCGGACAGATACGCAGTATTTT. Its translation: CASSPQRTDTQYF.

CDR3 sequence (DNA): TGTGCCAGCAGCTTTCTTCTGGGGGCGAATCCCTATGGCTACACCTTC. This gives the protein CASSFLLGANPYGYTF. This chain joins TRBV5-8 and TRBJ1-2, with D possibly TRBD1 on 6 matching bases. Between the trimmed V and J ends, which lost 2 bases and 4 bases, there was a span of 18 bases. The CDR3 extends over 16 amino acids. The V gene's germline CDR1 is SGHTS and CDR2 YDEGEE.

In nucleotides, the CDR3 is TGTGCCAGCAGCTTAGGGGACAGTGGTTATGGCTACACCTTC. Protein sequence: CASSLGDSGYGYTF. The genes are TRBV11-2 and TRBJ1-2; 7 positions match TRBD1. The CDR3 runs to 14 residues. With V trimmed by 1 base and J by 5 bases, 4 bases remained unmatched. Germline V gene lookup returns CDR1 SGHAT and CDR2 FQNNGV.

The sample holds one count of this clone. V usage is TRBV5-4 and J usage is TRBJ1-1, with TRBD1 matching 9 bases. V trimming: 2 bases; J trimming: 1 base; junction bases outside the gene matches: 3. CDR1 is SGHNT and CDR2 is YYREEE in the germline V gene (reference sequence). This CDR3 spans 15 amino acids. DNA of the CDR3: TGTGCCAGCAGCTTCCCGGGACAGGGGAACACTGAAGCTTTCTTT. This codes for CASSFPGQGNTEAFF.

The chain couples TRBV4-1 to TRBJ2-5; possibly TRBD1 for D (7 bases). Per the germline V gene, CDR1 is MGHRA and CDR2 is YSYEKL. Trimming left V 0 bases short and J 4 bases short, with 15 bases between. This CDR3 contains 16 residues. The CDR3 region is CASSQDGAGGGETQYF. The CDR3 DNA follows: TGCGCCAGCAGCCAAGACGGCGCAGGGGGAGGAGAGACCCAGTACTTC.

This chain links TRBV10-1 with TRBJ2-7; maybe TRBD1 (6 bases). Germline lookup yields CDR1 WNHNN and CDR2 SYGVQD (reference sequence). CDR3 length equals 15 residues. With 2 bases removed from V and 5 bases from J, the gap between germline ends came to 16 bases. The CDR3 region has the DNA TGCGCCAGCAGTGAGCGCGGACAGTCTAGTGACGAGCAGTACTTC. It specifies CASSERGQSSDEQYF.

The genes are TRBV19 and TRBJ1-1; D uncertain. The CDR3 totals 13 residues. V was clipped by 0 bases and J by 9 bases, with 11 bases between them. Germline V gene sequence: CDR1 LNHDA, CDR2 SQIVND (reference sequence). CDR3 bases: TGTGCCAGTAGTATAGATAGGCCAGAACAAGCTTTCTTT. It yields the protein CASSIDRPEQAFF.